This TCR beta chain was captured in a study of CD4+ T cells in melanoma. General study points: CD8+ T cell, macrophage and B cell function reportedly correlated with neoantigen-specific CD4+ T cells. Diverse differentiation states were reported for melanoma neoantigen-specific CD4+ T cells.

Remarks on this clone: The antigen is unknown.

Clones were read by immunoSEQ multiplex PCR, and TCRdb kept only the in-frame ones, dropping some. The sample holds tens of thousands of clones; 60% to 75% are singletons and the top ten take roughly 4.8%. Germline loops: CDR1 SGHVS, CDR2 FQNEAQ. This CDR3 comprises 16 residues. V was pared by 1 base and J by 1 base, with 11 bases between. The chain is built from TRBV7-8 and TRBJ1-3, with a weak D call TRBD1 (5 bases). The receptor's source is a human donor with melanoma. Material for sequencing was tumor tissue. The CDR3 loop reads CASSLGHGGSGNTIYF. The CDR3 DNA reads as TGTGCCAGCAGCTTAGGACACGGGGGATCTGGAAACACCATATATTTT.